The rows below give T cell receptor beta chains drawn from one sample of a study of T cells in Graves' hyperthyroidism and ophthalmopathy. One entry per CDR3 protein results from TCRdb running MiXCR on the multiplex PCR reads. The sample consists of 380,000 or so distinct CDR3 sequences, approximately 15% of them appearing once. The material sequenced was blood. The receptor set was obtained from a woman in her thirties with Graves' hyperthyroidism. The CDR3 runs from the conserved cysteine through the conserved F or W. D genes are given only for firm matches. Rows may omit the clone size; those that give it use once, few, many or a size class.

TRBD2,TRBJ2-7,-,TRBV20-1,TGCAGTGCTAACCTCCTAGCGGGAGGCTACGAGCAGTACTTC,CSANLLAGGYEQYF
TRBD1,TRBJ2-7,many,TRBV11-2,TGTGCCAGCAGCGTCTCCGGGACAGGGGGGGTCGAGCAGTACTTC,CASSVSGTGGVEQYF
-,TRBJ2-7,-,TRBV29-1,TGCAGCGTTGGGGGTTCTTCCTACGAGCAGTACTTC,CSVGGSSYEQYF
-,TRBJ2-7,many,TRBV20-1,TGCAGTGTCCTACTACCGGGACGACCGCTGTACGAGCAGTACTTC,CSVLLPGRPLYEQYF
TRBD1,TRBJ2-2,many,TRBV28,TGTGCCAGCCAGGGGGCGATCGCGAACACCGGGGAGCTGTTTTTT,CASQGAIANTGELFF
-,TRBJ2-1,many,TRBV10-3,TGTGCCGTCACCGGGACTGCCCTGGCTAATGAGCAGTTCTTC,CAVTGTALANEQFF
-,TRBJ2-3,few,TRBV7-2,TGTGCCAGCAGCCTCCGACTGTTGGATACGCAGTATTTT,CASSLRLLDTQYF
-,TRBJ2-3,many,TRBV20-1,TGCAGTGCTAGCCCTACCTCGACTAGAGGGTTTGATACGCAGTATTTT,CSASPTSTRGFDTQYF
TRBD2,TRBJ2-1,-,TRBV19,TGTGCCAGTAGTCCTCGCGGGGCGGGAGGGCCTGGGGATGAGCAGTTCTTC,CASSPRGAGGPGDEQFF
-,TRBJ2-1,-,TRBV20-1,TGCAGTGAACCCTCTATCGAGGGCAATGAGCAGTTCTTC,CSEPSIEGNEQFF
-,TRBJ1-5,few,TRBV20-1,TGCAGTGCTAGGAGCCCCAATCAGCCCCAGCATTTT,CSARSPNQPQHF
-,TRBJ2-5,many,TRBV30,TGTGCCTGGCGGAATGACAGGACCCAGTACTTC,CAWRNDRTQYF
-,TRBJ2-1,-,TRBV9,TGTGCCAGCAGCGTGGTAGGCGGGATGGGAGGCTCCTACAATGAGCAGTTCTTC,CASSVVGGMGGSYNEQFF